Below, 27 T cell receptor beta chains from the same sample are listed, as sequenced in a study of T cells after yellow fever vaccination. TCRdb itself ran the 5' RACE reads through MiXCR, one entry per CDR3 protein. The sample lists almost 600,000 distinct CDR3 sequences, about 13% seen once, with about 14% in the top ten. Here the sequenced sample was PBMCs, taken on the day of the yellow fever booster vaccination. The receptors stem from a man under 40 who received the YFV17D yellow fever vaccine.

This clonotype was seen a few times. The chain combines TRBV10-3 with TRBJ2-7; D may be TRBD1 (7 bases). Trimming cost V 3 bases and J 0 bases, with 12 bases left between them. This CDR3 spans 15 amino acids. CDR1 and CDR2 from the germline V gene are ENHRY and SYGVKD. In nucleotides, the CDR3 is TGTGCCATCAGTGACAGGCAGGGGGGCTCCTACGAGCAGTACTTC. Its protein is CAISDRQGGSYEQYF.

V and J are TRBV28 and TRBJ2-6; tentative D call: TRBD1 (6 bases). Germline-derived CDR1 and CDR2 are MDHEN and SYDVKM. CDR3 length equals 18 residues. V lost 5 bases and J lost 4, with 21 bases in between. The CDR3 bases are TGTGCCAGCAGTAGCCCCGGGACACCGCCTTCGGGGGCCAACGTCCTGACTTTC. Translated: CASSSPGTPPSGANVLTF.

This clonotype was seen a handful of times. This chain joins TRBV21-1 and TRBJ2-5. TRBV21-1 is tagged as a pseudogene. The CDR3 extends over 12 amino acids. CDR3 nucleotide sequence: TGTGCCAGCAGTACGTGGTCGGAGACCCAGTACTTC. Encoded protein: CASSTWSETQYF.

This clonotype was picked up a small number of times. The CDR3 is CASSQERGRMNTEAFF. The DNA of the CDR3 is TGCGCCAGCAGCCAAGAGAGGGGCAGGATGAACACTGAAGCTTTCTTT. This rearrangement joins TRBV4-3 to TRBJ1-1, with a tentative D call TRBD1 (5 bases). Trimming removed 0 bases at V and 0 bases at J, with 11 bases between. The CDR3 has 16 residues. Germline CDR1 reads LGHNA; CDR2 reads YSLEER.

CDR3 loop: CSARTTGTMNTEAFF. The CDR3 DNA follows: TGCAGTGCTAGAACGACAGGGACTATGAACACTGAAGCTTTCTTT. The chain employs TRBV20-1 and TRBJ1-1; TRBD1 matches 7 bases. V lost 2 bases and J lost 0; bases outside the gene matches: 6. CDR3 length equals 15 residues. Germline lookup yields CDR1 DFQATT and CDR2 SNEGSKA (reference sequence).

This clonotype was found a few times. The chain joins TRBV29-1 to TRBJ1-2, with D maybe TRBD1 (5 bases). This CDR3 comprises 12 residues. The V gene's germline CDR1 is SQVTM and CDR2 ANQGSEA. The CDR3 region has the DNA TGCGCGAGGGACGGTGGAGGGAAGGGCTACACCTTC. It codes for CARDGGGKGYTF.

V and J are TRBV20-1 and TRBJ2-3, with TRBD2 identical over 7 bases. Germline V lookup: CDR1 DFQATT, CDR2 SNEGSKA (reference sequence). The V segment lost 4 bases and the J segment 6 bases; nucleotides outside the gene matches: 13. The CDR3 has 15 residues. The CDR3 nucleotides read TGCAGTGCTATTTCTTGGGGGGGAGGAGGCGATACGCAGTATTTT. Protein sequence: CSAISWGGGGDTQYF.

The chain has TRBV10-3 and TRBJ2-5; D is possibly TRBD2 (5 bases). Germline CDR1 is ENHRY and CDR2 is SYGVKD. This CDR3 spans 15 amino acids. V lost 4 bases to trimming and J lost 5 bases, with 17 bases between them. CDR3 DNA: TGTGCCATCAGTGCCTCACTAGGTTCTGGTGAGACCCAGTACTTC. It encodes CAISASLGSGETQYF.

In its sample, this clonotype was seen a few times. This sequence joins TRBV9 and TRBJ2-2; D is unresolved. The germline V gene encodes CDR1 SGDLS and CDR2 YYNGEE. The CDR3 spans 16 residues. V lost 0 bases, J lost 0 bases, and 9 bases lay in between. CDR3 DNA sequence: TGTGCCAGCAGCGTAGGTGGTAGAACGAACACCGGGGAGCTGTTTTTT. It translates to CASSVGGRTNTGELFF.

The J gene is TRBJ2-3, the V gene TRBV20-1; D not resolved. The length of the CDR3 is 10 residues. Trimming pared 6 bases from V and 14 bases from J, leaving 15 bases between. Germline assignment: CDR1 DFQATT and CDR2 SNEGSKA (reference sequence). The CDR3 DNA reads TGCAGTGCCGGCGGCAGGATACTGTATTTT. Amino acids: CSAGGRILYF.

Remarks on this clonotype: At one boundary the junction diverges from the germline segment, which might be a read error. The chain combines TRBV6-5 with TRBJ2-5; D may be TRBD1 or TRBD2 (5 bases each). Germline V lookup: CDR1 MNHEY, CDR2 SVGAGI. CDR3 size: 15 residues. Here the CDR3 reads CASVLTGQGEETLYF. In DNA, the CDR3 is TGTGCCAGCGTTCTAACTGGTCAGGGAGAAGAGACCCTGTACTTC.

This clonotype was picked up a small number of times. This chain's CDR3 is CASSVLTGAGVEQYF. The CDR3 region has the DNA TGCGCCAGCAGCGTACTTACAGGGGCCGGGGTCGAGCAGTACTTC. The rearrangement links TRBV5-1 to TRBJ2-7; 7 nucleotides agree with TRBD1. V was clipped by 4 bases and J by 6 bases; unmatched bases: 13. Germline values: CDR1 SGHRS, CDR2 YFSETQ. CDR3 length equals 15 residues.

This clonotype was observed a handful of times. The rearrangement links TRBV21-1 to TRBJ2-7. TRBV21-1 is labeled a pseudogene. This CDR3 contains 11 residues. The DNA of the CDR3 is TGTGCCAGCAGACTATCCTACGAGCAGTACTTC. It translates to CASRLSYEQYF.

This clonotype was observed a handful of times. The rearrangement uses TRBV6-5 and TRBJ2-7; D call uncertain. The CDR3 runs 14 residues. The V gene's germline CDR1 is MNHEY and CDR2 SVGAGI. V was trimmed by 2 bases and J by 0 bases, leaving 8 bases between them. CDR3 in DNA: TGTGCCAGCAGTTACATGGCCAGCTCCTACGAGCAGTACTTC. As protein: CASSYMASSYEQYF.

J is TRBJ2-7 and V is TRBV12-3 or TRBV12-4; D not certain. V was cut by 6 bases and J by 1 base, with 16 bases left in between. The CDR3 covers 15 residues. In DNA form, the CDR3 reads TGTGCCAGCAGGAACTTGGCGGAACTATCCTACGAGCAGTACTTC. Its protein is CASRNLAELSYEQYF.

In this sample, this clonotype turned up a few times. This chain connects TRBV28 to TRBJ2-2; 7 bases are shared with TRBD1. This CDR3 contains 18 residues. V lost 1 base and J lost 0; bases outside the gene matches: 8. Germline assignment: CDR1 MDHEN and CDR2 SYDVKM. CDR3 loop: CASSLSRQGDANTGELFF. The DNA for the CDR3 is TGTGCCAGCAGTTTATCGCGGCAGGGGGACGCGAACACCGGGGAGCTGTTTTTT.

This clonotype was recorded many times. This rearrangement joins TRBV5-1 to TRBJ2-1, with 7 bases that match TRBD1. After removal of 4 bases from V and 4 bases from J, the junction contained 17 bases not matched to a gene. The V gene's germline CDR1 is SGHRS and CDR2 YFSETQ. This CDR3 region has 18 residues. The CDR3 DNA sequence: TGCGCCAGCAGCCCCGACTCCCGAGGGGGCGATCCGTACAATGAGCAGTTCTTC. This sequence encodes CASSPDSRGGDPYNEQFF.

The chain couples TRBV23-1 to TRBJ2-1; D is unclear. TRBV23-1 is assigned to the ORF class and has an uncertain function. CDR3 size: 9 residues. Trimming shortened V by 4 bases and J by 10 bases, and 2 bases separated the two germline ends. CDR3 DNA: TGCGCCAGCAGTCCCGAGCAGTTCTTC. It yields the protein CASSPEQFF.

The chain joins TRBV7-9 to TRBJ2-1, with 9 bases aligning to TRBD2. The V gene end was trimmed by 3 bases and the J gene end by 9 bases; junction bases not matched to a gene: 3. The CDR3 has 13 residues. Germline CDR1 SEHNR, CDR2 FQNEAQ (reference sequence). As DNA, the CDR3 is TGTGCCAGCAGCTTGGGCGGGGGGGGTGAGCAGTTCTTC. This translates into CASSLGGGGEQFF.

Only a few counts were recorded for this clonotype. This chain joins TRBV7-2 and TRBJ2-7; possibly TRBD1 or TRBD2 for D (6 bases each). CDR1 and CDR2 from the germline V gene are SGHTA and FQGNSA. The CDR3 extends over 16 amino acids. Trimming cost V 7 bases and J 6 bases, with 25 bases left between them. The CDR3 protein is CASIPRGAGGLGEQYF. CDR3 bases: TGTGCCAGCATCCCTAGAGGGGCCGGGGGCCTTGGCGAGCAGTACTTC.

V and J are TRBV20-1 and TRBJ2-7; the match to TRBD1 covers 7 bases. Germline CDR1 and CDR2: DFQATT and SNEGSKA (reference sequence). V gave up 6 bases and J gave up 5 bases; unmatched junction bases: 10. This CDR3 region has 13 residues. The CDR3 DNA follows: TGCAGTGCCAGACAGGGTTCTATCAACGAGCAGTACTTC. Its protein is CSARQGSINEQYF.

V is TRBV20-1 and J is TRBJ2-7; tentatively, D is TRBD1 (6 bases). The CDR3 has 15 amino acids. The V gene's germline CDR1 is DFQATT and CDR2 SNEGSKA (reference sequence). Trimming stripped 4 bases from V and 6 bases from J, with 22 bases between. CDR3 in amino acids: CSATFLYRAHSEQYF. Written as DNA, the CDR3 is TGCAGTGCTACCTTTCTGTACAGGGCCCACTCCGAGCAGTACTTC.

In this sample, this clonotype turned up a few times. The rearrangement links TRBV7-2 to TRBJ2-5; D ambiguous. Trimming left V 5 bases short and J 5 bases short, with 15 bases between. The CDR3 spans 14 residues. Germline-derived CDR1 and CDR2 are SGHTA and FQGNSA. The CDR3 coding sequence is TGTGCCAGCAGCCAACCAAGAGGTCAGGAGACCCAGTACTTC. This encodes CASSQPRGQETQYF.

The rearrangement uses TRBV7-2 and TRBJ2-7; TRBD2 might be the D (6 bases). V was cut by 6 bases and J by 3 bases, with 18 bases left in between. This CDR3 comprises 15 residues. Looked up from germline, CDR1 is SGHTA and CDR2 is FQGNSA. CDR3 DNA: TGTGCCAGCAGACTAGCACTAGGACCAAGCTACGAGCAGTACTTC. It is translated as CASRLALGPSYEQYF.

The chain uses TRBV20-1 and TRBJ1-2; no firm D call. V shed 2 bases and J shed 7 bases, with 20 bases lying between them. Germline V gene sequence: CDR1 DFQATT, CDR2 SNEGSKA (reference sequence). The CDR3 sequence is 15 residues long. The CDR3 loop is CSARSIVAPASGYTF. The CDR3 DNA reads as TGCAGTGCTAGATCAATTGTCGCCCCGGCGAGTGGCTACACCTTC.

This chain joins TRBV10-3 and TRBJ2-3; D remains unclear. The CDR3 covers 17 residues. CDR1 and CDR2 from the germline V gene are ENHRY and SYGVKD. Deletions cut 10 bases from V and 2 bases from J, with 25 bases between. The CDR3, as DNA: TGTGCCACCGCCGACCCTGATAGAAAGGTTTACACAGATACGCAGTATTTT. This sequence encodes CATADPDRKVYTDTQYF.

The V call is TRBV7-2, the J call TRBJ2-5; D is possibly TRBD1 (6 bases). V shed 5 bases and J shed 1 base, with 11 bases lying between them. The CDR3 consists of 14 residues. Germline values: CDR1 SGHTA, CDR2 FQGNSA. CDR3 amino acids: CASSHRAGQETQYF. The CDR3 DNA follows: TGTGCCAGCAGCCACAGGGCGGGCCAAGAGACCCAGTACTTC. Full variable domain (remainder filled in from reference TRBV7-2 and TRBJ2-5): GAGVSQSPSNKVTEKGKDVELRCDPISGHTALYWYRQSLGQGLEFLIYFQGNSAPDKSGLPSDRFSAERTGGSVSTLTIQRTQQEDSAVYLCASSHRAGQETQYFGPGTRLLVL.